These 27 T cell receptor beta chains came from one sample sequenced in a study of vaccination effects on CD4 cells after COVID-19. Viral peptide pool expansion of antigen-specific CD4+ T cells preceded sequencing in the ViraFEST assay. Isolating CD4+ T cells followed less than 12 days of culture. The person was diagnosed with PCR-confirmed SARS-CoV-2 infection between March and December 2020. These receptors have no identified antigens. The method was immunoSEQ multiplex PCR; TCRdb's version includes in-frame clones alone and lacks a portion of them. The sample has 20,000 to 25,000 clones, 70% to 85% seen once. Sample: CD4+ T cells from PBMCs cultured with a peptide pool, taken before COVID-19 vaccination. These receptor sequences come from a human donor who had a prior SARS-CoV-2 infection.

This chain connects TRBV7-2 to TRBJ2-7, with TRBD1 matching over 9 bases. The CDR3 consists of 16 residues. The V gene's germline CDR1 is SGHTA and CDR2 FQGNSA. The J segment lost 2 bases and the V segment lost 5 bases, leaving 10 bases of the junction unmatched. CDR3 sequence: CASSPHGQGIAYEQYF. The DNA of the CDR3 is TGTGCCAGCAGCCCCCACGGACAGGGGATCGCCTACGAGCAGTACTTC.

The rearrangement uses TRBV5-1 and TRBJ2-5, with TRBD2 matching 13 bases. The CDR3 has 17 amino acids. With V trimmed by 4 bases and J by 1 base, 7 bases remained unmatched. CDR1 SGHRS and CDR2 YFSETQ come from the germline V gene. The CDR3 DNA follows: TGCGCCAGCAGCGGGGGGACTAGCGGGGCGCTCCAAGAGACCCAGTACTTC. This translates into CASSGGTSGALQETQYF.

V gene TRBV4-2 combines with J gene TRBJ2-7; D not resolved. V dropped 0 bases and J dropped 0 bases, with 9 bases sitting between them. The CDR3 is made up of 15 amino acids. Per the germline V gene, CDR1 is LGHNA and CDR2 is YNFKEQ. The chain's CDR3 is CASSQDNTRSYEQYF. As DNA, the CDR3 is TGTGCCAGCAGCCAAGATAACACGCGCTCCTACGAGCAGTACTTC.

The V call is TRBV29-1, the J call TRBJ1-1; 7 bases are a match to TRBD1. Unmatched junction bases numbered 12, after V lost 7 bases and J lost 4 bases. Looked up from germline, CDR1 is SQVTM and CDR2 is ANQGSEA. The CDR3 covers 14 residues. This CDR3 is CSGNNRGAGTEAFF. In DNA, the CDR3 is TGCAGCGGGAATAACAGGGGAGCGGGCACTGAAGCTTTCTTT.

The chain links TRBV9 to TRBJ1-6; 9 bases are shared with TRBD1. In germline, CDR1 is SGDLS, CDR2 YYNGEE. This CDR3 region has 16 residues. J gave up 4 bases and V 2 bases, and 4 bases lay outside the gene matches. The CDR3 sequence: CASSVLDRGYNSPLHF. The CDR3 region has the DNA TGTGCCAGCAGCGTGTTGGACAGGGGTTATAATTCACCCCTCCACTTT.

The chain couples TRBV4-2 to TRBJ2-7; 9 bases map to TRBD1. Per the germline V gene, CDR1 is LGHNA and CDR2 is YNFKEQ. The CDR3 is 15 residues long. V gave up 1 base and J gave up 3 bases; unmatched junction bases: 4. The DNA for the CDR3 is TGTGCCAGCAGCCAAGGGGGGACAGGGAACTACGAGCAGTACTTC. Translated, it gives CASSQGGTGNYEQYF.

The rearrangement uses TRBV12-3 or TRBV12-4 and TRBJ1-1; D is uncertain. Trimming stripped 2 bases from V and 7 bases from J, with 11 bases between. The CDR3 consists of 13 residues. CDR3 amino acids: CASSLREADEAFF. The CDR3 nucleotides are TGTGCCAGCAGTTTAAGAGAGGCGGATGAAGCTTTCTTT.

The chain joins TRBV14 to TRBJ2-1; 12 nucleotides align to TRBD1. The CDR3 totals 17 residues. J lost 7 bases, V lost 0 bases, and 7 bases had no gene match. Germline V gives CDR1 SGHDN, CDR2 FVKESK. Here the CDR3 DNA reads TGTGCCAGCAGCCAAGATCGGGGGACAGGGGGCTGGAATGAGCAGTTCTTC. The encoded protein is CASSQDRGTGGWNEQFF.

V and J are TRBV27 and TRBJ1-1, with D hard to call. The CDR3 contains 14 residues. Trimming pared 7 bases from V and 1 base from J, leaving 13 bases between. Germline V gene data show CDR1 as MNHEY and CDR2 as SMNVEV (reference sequence). CDR3 loop: CASIGGPTNTEAFF. The DNA for the CDR3 is TGTGCCAGCATAGGTGGCCCGACGAACACTGAAGCTTTCTTT.

Turning to this clone: The germline gene is not matched at one end of the junction; a read error may be the cause. This rearrangement joins TRBV3-1 (or the pseudogene TRBV3-2) to TRBJ1-2; 7 positions agree with TRBD1. CDR1 and CDR2 (germline): LGHDT, YNNKEL (reference sequence). CDR3 length: 12 amino acids. The CDR3 nucleotides are TGTGCCAGCAGCCAAGGCAGGGGGAGAGAAACTTTC. Its translation is CASSQGRGRETF.

The chain couples TRBV2 to TRBJ2-3, with 10 bases fitting TRBD2. This CDR3 has 13 residues. Germline values: CDR1 SNHLY, CDR2 FYNNEI. After removal of 7 bases from V and 4 bases from J, the junction contained 2 bases not matched to a gene. The CDR3 region is CASNLAGADTQYF. In DNA form, the CDR3 reads TGTGCCAGCAATCTAGCGGGGGCAGATACGCAGTATTTT.

This chain uses TRBV9 with TRBJ2-5; a possible D gene is TRBD1 (6 bases). CDR1 is SGDLS and CDR2 is YYNGEE in the germline V gene. V was cut by 0 bases and J by 5 bases, with 14 bases left in between. The CDR3 contains 15 residues. This chain's CDR3 is CASSVVETGGETQYF. In DNA, the CDR3 is TGTGCCAGCAGCGTAGTCGAGACAGGCGGGGAGACCCAGTACTTC. The full variable domain, in which reference TRBV9 and TRBJ2-5 provide the parts outside the CDR3, is DSGVTQTPKHLITATGQRVTLRCSPRSGDLSVYWYQQSLDQGLQFLIQYYNGEERAKGNILERFSAQQFPDLHSELNLSSLELGDSALYFCASSVVETGGETQYFGPGTRLLVL.

This rearrangement joins TRBV2 to TRBJ1-1; D is undetermined. V gave up 8 bases and J gave up 6 bases, with 16 bases separating them. Germline V gene data show CDR1 as SNHLY and CDR2 as FYNNEI. The CDR3 consists of 13 residues. CDR3 coding DNA: TGTGCCAGCTCCCTCGGGCCCGGCTCTGAAGCTTTCTTT. Amino acids: CASSLGPGSEAFF.

This clone was found a few times. V gene TRBV19 combines with J gene TRBJ2-2; possible D gene TRBD1, 5 bases. Trimming shortened V by 6 bases and J by 2 bases, and 10 bases separated the two germline ends. The CDR3 totals 14 residues. Germline CDR1 is LNHDA and CDR2 is SQIVND (reference sequence). The CDR3 nucleotides are TGTGCCAGTAGACAGGCTATAAACACCGGGGAGCTGTTTTTT. Protein sequence: CASRQAINTGELFF.

As regards this clone: The germline gene is not matched at one end of the junction; a read error may be the cause. The chain couples TRBV18 to TRBJ1-1; 7 bases agree with TRBD1. Looked up from germline, CDR1 is KGHSH and CDR2 is LQKENI. The CDR3 is made up of 16 amino acids. CDR3 amino acids: CASSPPASQGNPEAFF. In DNA form, the CDR3 reads TGTGCCAGCTCACCGCCTGCTTCACAGGGGAACCCTGAAGCTTTCTTT. Full variable domain (remainder filled in from reference TRBV18 and TRBJ1-1): NAGVMQNPRHLVRRRGQEARLRCSPMKGHSHVYWYRQLPEEGLKFMVYLQKENIIDESGMPKERFSAEFPKEGPSILRIQQVVRGDSAAYFCASSPPASQGNPEAFFGQGTRLTVV.

The genes are TRBV9 and TRBJ2-1; TRBD2 matches at 8 bases. Germline V CDR1 and CDR2: SGDLS, YYNGEE. The CDR3 runs to 21 residues. J gave up 0 bases and V 5 bases, and 22 bases lay outside the gene matches. The CDR3 region is CASRPLQSGSSYQNSYNEQFF. The CDR3 DNA sequence: TGTGCCAGCAGGCCTTTACAGAGCGGGAGTTCATACCAAAACTCCTACAATGAGCAGTTCTTC. Drawing the rest from reference TRBV9 and TRBJ2-1, the complete variable domain is DSGVTQTPKHLITATGQRVTLRCSPRSGDLSVYWYQQSLDQGLQFLIQYYNGEERAKGNILERFSAQQFPDLHSELNLSSLELGDSALYFCASRPLQSGSSYQNSYNEQFFGPGTRLTVL.

The V gene is TRBV7-8, the J gene TRBJ2-2; 9 nucleotides line up with TRBD2. The CDR3 spans 16 residues. Germline V gives CDR1 SGHVS, CDR2 FQNEAQ. Unmatched junction bases numbered 10, after V lost 5 bases and J lost 6 bases. CDR3 nucleotides: TGTGCCAGCAGCAGTAAGCGGGGGGTCCCGGCCGGGGAGCTGTTTTTT. Protein sequence: CASSSKRGVPAGELFF.

This clone was seen a handful of times. The chain links TRBV19 to TRBJ2-7; TRBD1 is a possible D gene (7 bases). CDR3 length: 11 amino acids. Per germline, CDR1 LNHDA and CDR2 SQIVND (reference sequence). The V and J ends lost 10 bases and 6 bases respectively, with 13 bases between them. CDR3 DNA sequence: TGTGCCACCCACCAGGGGGGCGAGCAGTACTTC. This translates into CATHQGGEQYF. Full variable domain (rest looked up from reference TRBV19 and TRBJ2-7): DGGITQSPKYLFRKEGQNVTLSCEQNLNHDAMYWYRQDPGQGLRLIYYSQIVNDFQKGDIAEGYSVSREKKESFPLTVTSAQKNPTAFYLCATHQGGEQYFGPGTRLTVT.

In DNA form, the CDR3 reads TGTGCCAGCAGCGAGACACCCAAGGGGACCCAGTACTTC. Amino acids: CASSETPKGTQYF. This chain uses TRBV5-8 with TRBJ2-5; D uncertain. Germline CDR1 reads SGHTS; CDR2 reads YDEGEE. The CDR3 contains 13 residues. The V end was cut by 4 bases, the J end by 7 bases, with 14 bases between.

V and J are TRBV5-4 and TRBJ1-4; 7 positions match TRBD1. The CDR3 is 14 amino acids. CDR1 is SGHNT and CDR2 is YYREEE in the germline V gene (reference sequence). J lost 11 bases, V lost 0 bases, and 7 bases had no gene match. The CDR3 DNA sequence: TGTGCCAGCAGCTTGGGCGACAGGGTGTCGAAACTGTTTTTT. It yields the protein CASSLGDRVSKLFF.

The chain links TRBV5-1 to TRBJ1-4; no definite D call. V lost 1 base and J lost 4, with 11 bases in between. The CDR3 loop spans 15 amino acids. Germline CDR1 is SGHRS and CDR2 is YFSETQ. The CDR3 DNA reads as TGCGCCAGCAGCTTGTCCCCAGCTCATAATGAAAAACTGTTTTTT. As protein: CASSLSPAHNEKLFF.

The genes are TRBV18 and TRBJ2-7; 7 bases map to TRBD1. The CDR3 is 13 residues long. Trimming removed 1 base from V and 7 bases from J; junction bases left unmatched: 4. Looked up from germline, CDR1 is KGHSH and CDR2 is LQKENI. The CDR3 region has the DNA TGTGCCAGCTCACCACGACAGGGTGGGGAGCAGTACTTC. It is translated as CASSPRQGGEQYF.

This sequence joins TRBV3-1 (or the pseudogene TRBV3-2) and TRBJ2-5; D ambiguous. The ends were cut back, 1 base at V and 4 bases at J, with 10 bases in the middle. CDR1 is LGHDT and CDR2 is YNNKEL in the germline V gene (reference sequence). CDR3 size: 14 residues. CDR3 residues: CASSQGPHGETQYF. As DNA, the CDR3 is TGTGCCAGCAGCCAAGGGCCACATGGAGAGACCCAGTACTTC.

The chain carries TRBV4-2 and TRBJ1-1, with 10 bases lining up with TRBD1. This CDR3 contains 17 residues. V was pared by 2 bases and J by 6 bases, with 12 bases of the junction left unmatched. Germline CDR1 and CDR2: LGHNA and YNFKEQ. In DNA, the CDR3 is TGTGCCAGCAGCCAAATTCGGGGGACAGGGGCTGGGGCTGAAGCTTTCTTT. Protein product: CASSQIRGTGAGAEAFF.

The chain recombines TRBV11-3 with TRBJ2-1, with TRBD2 identical over 10 bases. The germline gives CDR1 SGHNT, CDR2 YENEEA. V shed 1 base, J shed 3 bases, and the junction held 12 bases outside the gene matches. The CDR3 has 19 amino acids. CDR3 sequence (DNA): TGTGCCAGCAGCTTAGTCCCATTCCAGCGGGGGGGGTACTACAATGAGCAGTTCTTC. Amino acid sequence: CASSLVPFQRGGYYNEQFF.

The chain has TRBV12-3 or TRBV12-4 and TRBJ2-7; D is possibly TRBD1 (6 bases). Trimming stripped 6 bases from V and 12 bases from J, with 21 bases between. The CDR3 has 13 residues. DNA of the CDR3: TGTGCCAGCAGCCTGGACAGATTCGCAGAGGTGTACTTC. Protein product: CASSLDRFAEVYF.

The genes are TRBV6-6 and TRBJ2-1; a possible D gene is TRBD1 (6 bases). From germline, CDR1 is MNHNY and CDR2 SVGAGI (reference sequence). Trimming cost V 6 bases and J 9 bases, with 21 bases left between them. The CDR3 is 15 residues long. For the CDR3, the DNA is TGTGCCAGCAGGGCAAATCAGGGGCGGATGGCTGAGCAGTTCTTC. This sequence encodes CASRANQGRMAEQFF.